The clone carrying this T cell receptor beta chain was found many times. Its antigen is unknown. The read finishes 3 residues shy of the CDR3 end, and the germline J gene is used to complete it. This entry is derived from a study of T cell clonality in common variable immunodeficiency. Findings of the study overall: In common variable immunodeficiency, TCR beta chains reportedly carried fewer deletions and N-nucleotide insertions. TCRbeta clonality was increased in CVID versus healthy controls.

CVID subjects were neither ill nor on immunomodulatory or immunosuppressive medication at sampling. The CDR3 is 12 amino acids. Per germline, CDR1 SEHNR and CDR2 FQNEAQ (reference sequence). V was clipped by 8 bases and J by 2 bases, with 7 bases between them. Sequencing input was equivalent genomic DNA from CVID and controls. Generated by immunoSEQ multiplex PCR, the TCRdb table keeps only in-frame clones and is missing some. The sample yields roughly 42,000 clones, without any singletons. The TCR was taken from a human donor with common variable immunodeficiency. The sequencing input was peripheral blood mononuclear cells. The V gene is TRBV7-9, the J gene TRBJ2-1; D ambiguous. The covered CDR3 bases are TGTGCCAGCGGGCCCACCTACAATGAG. Protein sequence: CASGPTYNE. Given in full, the CDR3 is CASGPTYNEQFF.